The 3 T cell receptor beta chains below were found in one sample sequenced in a study of CXCR3-negative and CXCR3-positive naive CD8 T cells. Overall study results and limits: CXCR3-positive naive cells had more hydrophobic TRB CDR3s than CXCR3-negative naive cells.

What these receptors recognize is not known. cDNA libraries for TRB were generated by 5' RACE incorporating UMI labels. After re-calling the 5' RACE reads, TCRdb lists one entry per CDR3 protein, DNA absent. The sample is made up of some 99,000 distinct CDR3 sequences, and the top ten hold 0.9% to 1.2% of it. The sequencing sample was made of naive CXCR3+ CD8+ T cells from blood. The subset here: CD45RO-CCR7+CD27+CD95- naive CD8+ T cells expressing CXCR3 (TNR3+). The source is a human donor in good health. Some clones in this sample may be carry-over from other donors' samples.

The rearrangement uses TRBV10-3 and TRBJ1-3. Germline CDR1 and CDR2: ENHRY and SYGVKD. CDR3 length equals 14 residues. The CDR3 spells CAISEVDSGNTIYF.

Frequency places this clonotype as medium-sized. The chain employs TRBV29-1 and TRBJ2-1; the TCRdb call, TRBD1, lacks DNA for checking. The CDR3 is made up of 14 amino acids. Per the germline V gene, CDR1 is SQVTM and CDR2 is ANQGSEA. The CDR3: CSVDARSSYNEQFF.

The chain recombines TRBV4-3 with TRBJ2-7. The CDR3 is 11 amino acids. Germline CDR1 is LGHNA and CDR2 is YSLEER. CDR3 sequence: CASSQYTEQYF.